Detailed here is one T cell receptor beta chain. These data belong to a study of cytomegalovirus exposure and HLA in healthy donors. The PCR contained 60 Vbeta and 13 Jbeta primers. Profiled with immunoSEQ multiplex PCR; TCRdb holds only in-frame clones, not every one. The sample records approximately 120,000 clones, around 77% being singletons. This clonotype originated in a man in his fifties in good health and CMV-seronegative. Sequencing was done on a sample of PBMCs.

CDR3 bases: TGTGCCAGCAGCGTAGAGGAGGACAGGGTGCGAAATACGCAGTATTTT. It codes for CASSVEEDRVRNTQYF. The rearrangement joins TRBV9 to TRBJ2-3, with 8 bases lining up with TRBD1. This CDR3 comprises 16 residues. V dropped 0 bases and J dropped 7; count of bases not matched to a gene: 10. Looked up from germline, CDR1 is SGDLS and CDR2 is YYNGEE.